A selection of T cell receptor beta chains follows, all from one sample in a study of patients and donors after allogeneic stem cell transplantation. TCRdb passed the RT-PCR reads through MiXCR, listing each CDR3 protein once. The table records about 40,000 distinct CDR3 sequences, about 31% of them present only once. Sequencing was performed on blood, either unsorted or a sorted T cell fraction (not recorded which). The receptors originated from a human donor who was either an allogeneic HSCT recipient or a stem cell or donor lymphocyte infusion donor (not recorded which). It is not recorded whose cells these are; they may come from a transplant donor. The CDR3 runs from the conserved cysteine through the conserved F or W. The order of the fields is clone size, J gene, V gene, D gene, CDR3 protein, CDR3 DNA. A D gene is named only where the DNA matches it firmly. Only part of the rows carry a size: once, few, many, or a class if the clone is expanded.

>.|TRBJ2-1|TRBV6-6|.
CASKDWVTYNEQFF
TGTGCCAGCAAAGACTGGGTTACCTACAATGAGCAGTTCTTC
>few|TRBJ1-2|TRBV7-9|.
CASSLGGAKGGYTF
TGTGCCAGCAGCTTAGGGGGGGCCAAAGGCGGCTACACCTTC
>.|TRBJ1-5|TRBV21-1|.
CASSRRQGGSNQPQHF
TGTGCCAGCAGCAGACGACAGGGTGGTAGCAATCAGCCCCAGCATTTT
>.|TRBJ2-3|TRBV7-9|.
CASTPRSGITDTQYF
TGTGCCAGCACCCCCCGTTCCGGGATCACAGATACGCAGTATTTT
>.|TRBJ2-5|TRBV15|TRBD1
CATSRDLLDRSQETQYF
TGTGCCACCAGCAGAGATCTATTGGACAGGTCCCAAGAGACCCAGTACTTC
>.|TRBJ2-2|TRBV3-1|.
CASSQTGAWGTGELFF
TGTGCCAGCAGCCAAACTGGGGCCTGGGGCACCGGGGAGCTGTTTTTT
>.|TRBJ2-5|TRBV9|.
CASSVDTYQETQYF
TGTGCCAGCAGCGTAGATACTTACCAAGAGACCCAGTACTTC
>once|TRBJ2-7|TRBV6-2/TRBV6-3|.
CASSYFYYEQYF
TGTGCCAGCAGTTACTTCTACTACGAGCAGTACTTC
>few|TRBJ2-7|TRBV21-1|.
CASSKDTSYEQYF
TGTGCCAGCAGCAAAGACACCTCCTACGAGCAGTACTTC
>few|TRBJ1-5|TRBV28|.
CASRPGAWDNQPQHF
TGTGCCAGCAGACCAGGGGCTTGGGACAATCAGCCCCAGCATTTT
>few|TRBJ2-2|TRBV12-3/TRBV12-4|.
CASSFREDRGVTGELFF
TGTGCCAGCAGTTTTAGGGAAGATAGAGGAGTCACCGGGGAGCTGTTTTTT
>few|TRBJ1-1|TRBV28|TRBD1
CASSLPSQGDTEAFF
TGTGCCAGCAGTTTGCCCTCACAGGGGGACACTGAAGCTTTCTTT
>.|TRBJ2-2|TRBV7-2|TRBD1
CASSLWTGMNTGELFF
TGTGCCAGCAGCTTGTGGACAGGGATGAACACCGGGGAGCTGTTTTTT
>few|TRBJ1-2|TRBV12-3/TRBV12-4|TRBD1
CASRSTGGFYGYTF
TGTGCCAGCAGGTCGACAGGGGGTTTCTATGGCTACACCTTC
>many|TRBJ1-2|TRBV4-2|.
CASSQDPAGTYYGYTF
TGTGCCAGCAGCCAAGATCCGGCAGGGACCTACTATGGCTACACCTTC
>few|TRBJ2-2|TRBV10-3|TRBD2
CAIGRANTGELFF
TGTGCCATCGGGAGGGCGAACACCGGGGAGCTGTTTTTT
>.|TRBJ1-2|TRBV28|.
CASSSGGYGYTF
TGTGCCAGCAGTTCGGGGGGTTATGGCTACACCTTC
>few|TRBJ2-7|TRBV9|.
CASTPSGQAYEQYF
TGTGCCAGCACCCCCTCGGGACAAGCCTACGAGCAGTACTTC
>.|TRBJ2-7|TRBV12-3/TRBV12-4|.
CASSFGRDYEQYF
TGTGCCAGCAGTTTTGGTCGGGATTACGAGCAGTACTTC
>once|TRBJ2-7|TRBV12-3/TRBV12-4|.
CASTQRLYEQYF
TGTGCCAGCACCCAGCGGCTCTACGAGCAGTACTTC
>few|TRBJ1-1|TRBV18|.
CASSPLGNSGTEAFF
TGTGCCAGCTCACCCTTGGGCAACTCGGGCACTGAAGCTTTCTTT
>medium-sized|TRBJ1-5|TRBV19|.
CASSSGAGFSNQPQHF
TGTGCCAGTAGCTCAGGGGCCGGTTTTAGCAATCAGCCCCAGCATTTT
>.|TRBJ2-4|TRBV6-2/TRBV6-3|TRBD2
CASSGTSGRDIQYF
TGTGCCAGCAGTGGGACTAGCGGGAGGGACATTCAGTACTTC
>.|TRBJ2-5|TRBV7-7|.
CASSSGETQYF
TGTGCTAGCAGCAGTGGGGAGACCCAGTACTTC
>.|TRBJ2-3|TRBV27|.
CASSSVDTQYF
TGTGCCAGCAGTTCTGTAGATACGCAGTATTTT
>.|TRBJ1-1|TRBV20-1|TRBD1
CSTRARGVTEAFF
TGCAGTACCCGTGCCAGGGGGGTCACTGAAGCTTTCTTT
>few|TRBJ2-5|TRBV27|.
CASSLLSGRETQYF
TGTGCCAGCAGTTTATTGTCAGGGAGGGAGACCCAGTACTTC
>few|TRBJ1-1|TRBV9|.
CASSPVATEAFF
TGTGCCAGCAGCCCCGTGGCCACTGAAGCTTTCTTT
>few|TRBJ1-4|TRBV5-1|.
CASSQDRLTEKLFF
TGCGCCAGCAGCCAGGACAGATTAACTGAAAAACTGTTTTTT
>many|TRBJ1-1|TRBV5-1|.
CASSLRGAEAFF
TGCGCCAGCAGCTTGAGAGGCGCTGAAGCTTTCTTT
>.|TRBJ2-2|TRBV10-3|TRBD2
CAISESYGGGPKTGELFF
TGTGCCATCAGTGAGTCCTATGGGGGAGGGCCGAAAACCGGGGAGCTGTTTTTT
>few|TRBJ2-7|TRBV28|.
CASGPNEQYF
TGTGCCAGCGGACCGAACGAGCAGTACTTC
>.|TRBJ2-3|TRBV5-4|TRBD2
CASSPGLAGGSTGVEDTQYF
TGTGCCAGCAGCCCGGGACTAGCGGGAGGTTCCACGGGAGTGGAGGATACGCAGTATTTT
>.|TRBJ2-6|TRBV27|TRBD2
CASSLKGGQVIGANVLTF
TGTGCCAGCAGTTTAAAGGGAGGGCAGGTTATAGGGGCCAACGTCCTGACTTTC
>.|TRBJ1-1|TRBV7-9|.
CASSLGAATEAFF
TGTGCCAGCAGCTTAGGGGCGGCCACTGAAGCTTTCTTT
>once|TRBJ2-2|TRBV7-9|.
CASSLPFSSTGELFF
TGTGCCAGCAGCTTACCCTTCAGCAGCACCGGGGAGCTGTTTTTT
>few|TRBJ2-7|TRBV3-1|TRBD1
CASSQAYGTGHTYEQYF
TGTGCCAGCAGCCAAGCCTACGGGACAGGTCACACCTACGAGCAGTACTTC
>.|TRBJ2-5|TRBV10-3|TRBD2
CAISESSLVAGIQETQYF
TGTGCCATCAGTGAGTCGAGCCTGGTAGCGGGGATCCAAGAGACCCAGTACTTC
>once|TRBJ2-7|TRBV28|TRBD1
CASKGQSYHEQYF
TGTGCCAGCAAGGGACAGAGCTACCACGAGCAGTACTTC
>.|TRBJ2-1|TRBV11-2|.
CASSLALGKFF
TGTGCCAGCAGCTTAGCTCTCGGGAAGTTCTTC
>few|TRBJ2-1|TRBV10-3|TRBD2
CAISDRTSGSSYNEQFF
TGTGCCATCAGTGATAGGACTAGCGGGAGCTCCTACAATGAGCAGTTCTTC